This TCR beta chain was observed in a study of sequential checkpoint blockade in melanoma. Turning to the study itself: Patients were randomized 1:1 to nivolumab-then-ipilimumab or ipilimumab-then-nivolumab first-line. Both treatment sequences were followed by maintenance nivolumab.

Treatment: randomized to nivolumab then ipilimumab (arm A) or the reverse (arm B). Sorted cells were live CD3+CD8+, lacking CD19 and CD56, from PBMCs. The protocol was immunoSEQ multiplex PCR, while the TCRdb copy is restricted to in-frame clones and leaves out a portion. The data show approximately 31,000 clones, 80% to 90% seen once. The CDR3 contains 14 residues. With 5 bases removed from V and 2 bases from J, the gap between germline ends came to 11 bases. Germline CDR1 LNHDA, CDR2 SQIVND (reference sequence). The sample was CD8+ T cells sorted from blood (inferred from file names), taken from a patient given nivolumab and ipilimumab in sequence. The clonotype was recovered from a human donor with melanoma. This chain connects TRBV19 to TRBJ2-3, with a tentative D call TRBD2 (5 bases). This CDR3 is CASSLQRITDTQYF. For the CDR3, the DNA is TGTGCCAGTAGTTTACAGCGGATCACAGATACGCAGTATTTT.